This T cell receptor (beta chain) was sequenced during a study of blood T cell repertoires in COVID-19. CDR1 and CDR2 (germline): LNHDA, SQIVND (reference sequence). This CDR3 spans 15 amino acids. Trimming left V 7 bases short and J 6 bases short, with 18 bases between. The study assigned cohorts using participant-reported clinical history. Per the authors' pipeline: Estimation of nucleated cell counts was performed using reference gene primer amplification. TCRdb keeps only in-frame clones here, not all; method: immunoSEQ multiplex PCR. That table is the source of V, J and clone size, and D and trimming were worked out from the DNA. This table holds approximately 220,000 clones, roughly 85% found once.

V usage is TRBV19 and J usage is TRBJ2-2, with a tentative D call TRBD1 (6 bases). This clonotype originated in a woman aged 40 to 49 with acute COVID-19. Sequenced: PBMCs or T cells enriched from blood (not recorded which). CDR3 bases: TGTGCCAGTACCGAGACAGGCGGTGGGTCCGGGGAGCTGTTTTTT. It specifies CASTETGGGSGELFF.